This paragraph covers one TCR beta chain sequence. The antigen remains unidentified. These data come from a study of cytomegalovirus exposure and HLA in healthy donors. General study results and limits: It was reported in a later analysis that an Asian-associated ancestry cluster showed fewer N-insertions than the roughly 710-donor mean. Data from an earlier analysis indicated that most TCR beta V segments were productive either about 87% or about 30% of the time.

The CDR3 has 15 amino acids. Germline assignment: CDR1 MGHRA and CDR2 YSYEKL. J lost 4 bases, V lost 5 bases, and 6 bases had no gene match. A multiplex PCR was run with 60 Vbeta primers and 13 Jbeta primers. TCRdb's table, derived via immunoSEQ multiplex PCR, lists solely in-frame clones and lacks some. The sample contains about 190,000 clones, about four fifths of which appear only once. The source material was PBMCs. The sequence was collected from a woman in her 30s in good health and CMV-seropositive. V gene TRBV4-1 combines with J gene TRBJ2-3; 10 bases match TRBD1. This CDR3 reads CASSYRDRGSDTQYF. CDR3 nucleotides: TGCGCCAGCAGCTACCGGGACAGGGGTTCAGATACGCAGTATTTT.